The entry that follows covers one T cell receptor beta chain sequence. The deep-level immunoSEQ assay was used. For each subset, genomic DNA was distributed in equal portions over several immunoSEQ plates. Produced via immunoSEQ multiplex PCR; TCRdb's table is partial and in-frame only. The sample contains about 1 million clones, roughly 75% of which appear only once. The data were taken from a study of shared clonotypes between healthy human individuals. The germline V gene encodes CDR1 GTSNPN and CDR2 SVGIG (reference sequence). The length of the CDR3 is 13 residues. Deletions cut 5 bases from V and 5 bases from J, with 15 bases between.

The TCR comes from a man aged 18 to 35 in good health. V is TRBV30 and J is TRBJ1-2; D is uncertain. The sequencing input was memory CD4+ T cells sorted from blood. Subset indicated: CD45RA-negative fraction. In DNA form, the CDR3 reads TGTGCCTGGGGGAACGGAGGGAGTTATGGCTACACCTTC. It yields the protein CAWGNGGSYGYTF.